This T cell receptor beta chain was captured by sequencing in a study of blood T cell repertoires in COVID-19 (dated by TCRdb to the early 2020s). For the wider study: Samples covering the acute and convalescent phases of COVID-19 were provided by collaborators in the United States, Italy and Spain. The material from the prospective study consisted of cDNA or gDNA derived from T cells, B-cell-depleted T cells, or PBMCs. Subjects who had been exposed to COVID-19, were actively infected with it, or had recovered from it provided the deeply sampled blood TCRbeta repertoires that made up the dataset. Where HLA class I and class II types were available, the types were taken from metadata supplied by the sample provider, not from assay-based typing. Sample metadata almost always included a de-identified subject ID, COVID-19 status, age in years and sex. The repertoires were made available in a free public database intended to serve as a resource for research on the immune response to SARS-CoV-2. The samples were drawn from two sources: the first 160 participants of the ongoing ImmuneRACE study, and 1,200 or so subjects contributed by 6 global collaborators. Paper-wide results and their limitations: How much clinical and demographic metadata was included differed by source and by participant, and the metadata was provided uncurated.

The immunoSEQ Assay, a bias-controlled multiplex PCR, was used to amplify TCRbeta CDR3 regions from genomic DNA. The study's processing was this. The number of nucleated cells in each sample was estimated from the amplification of reference gene primers within the assay. To quantify the absolute abundance of each unique TCRbeta CDR3 rearrangement, sequence reads were collapsed and filtered. For each sample, productive Simpson clonality was calculated by taking the square root of Simpson's diversity index across productive rearrangements. TCRdb re-hosts the immuneACCESS table, in-frame sequences only. Its copies lack some clones; in the studies checked, an unresolved V gene accounts for under half of them, and the cause for the rest is not known. V and J calls and clone size are as listed in that table; D and trimming were resolved from the DNA. Across this sample there are 200,000 to 250,000 clones, with 80% to 90% seen only once. The ten largest clonotypes hold 3% to 4% of the sample.

Participants in the prospective study were aged about 18 to 95 years, lived in about two dozen United States geographic areas, and enrolled through a virtual design. In the prospective study, cohorts were assigned on the basis of participant-reported clinical history obtained from a screening survey and a study questionnaire. Exposed participants were defined as having been in contact with someone with a PCR-confirmed or clinician-diagnosed COVID-19 case within 2 weeks of study entry. Mobile phlebotomists in the prospective study collected whole blood, serum and a nasopharyngeal or oropharyngeal swab from every participant. Additional blood draws and questionnaires over an approximately two-month period could optionally be provided by prospective study participants. Blood samples from the prospective study were shipped frozen or at room temperature prior to DNA extraction. Comments on this clone: This receptor's antigen is unknown. No per-base quality is available; no much larger clone lies one base away.

Via the germline V gene, CDR1 is SNHLY and CDR2 FYNNEI. The CDR3 contains 15 residues, cysteine and phenylalanine counted. This entry keeps only the CDR3 DNA: 45 bases, framed from base 1. The junction carries 12 bases between V and J, which are trimmed by 3 bases and 4 bases respectively. Sequenced sample: PBMCs or T cells enriched from blood (not recorded which). Rearrangement joined TRBV2 to TRBJ2-2; TRBD2 is perhaps the D gene, given 5 matching bases. This receptor was taken from a woman in her 30s who had been exposed to COVID-19. The CDR3 here reads CASSEEEASTGELFF. The DNA is TGTGCCAGCAGTGAGGAGGAAGCGAGCACCGGGGAGCTGTTTTTT.